A single sample is the source of the 30 T cell receptor beta chains below, sequenced in a study of control samples from healthy donors and cancer patients. The table came from immunoSEQ multiplex PCR; TCRdb's copy has only in-frame clones and leaves some out. In the table there are 250,000 to 300,000 clones, roughly 82% of which are singletons. The sequencing sample was made of PBMCs. The receptor set was obtained from a woman aged 55-69 years with lung cancer.

The J gene is TRBJ1-5, the V gene TRBV18, with D maybe TRBD1 (6 bases). The CDR3 has 14 residues. Looked up from germline, CDR1 is KGHSH and CDR2 is LQKENI. Trimming shortened V by 2 bases and J by 3 bases, and 8 bases separated the two germline ends. CDR3 protein: CASSPGGDNQPQHF. The CDR3 coding sequence is TGTGCCAGCTCACCAGGGGGCGACAATCAGCCCCAGCATTTT.

The rearrangement uses TRBV5-1 and TRBJ1-1; D remains unclear. V was trimmed by 0 bases and J by 0 bases, leaving 15 bases between them. CDR1 is SGHRS, CDR2 YFSETQ, per germline. The CDR3 has 17 residues. The CDR3 sequence is CASSLAISPGMNTEAFF. CDR3 sequence (DNA): TGCGCCAGCAGCTTGGCTATCAGTCCGGGGATGAACACTGAAGCTTTCTTT. Full variable domain (rest looked up from reference TRBV5-1 and TRBJ1-1): KAGVTQTPRYLIKTRGQQVTLSCSPISGHRSVSWYQQTPGQGLQFLFEYFSETQRNKGNFPGRFSGRQFSNSRSEMNVSTLELGDSALYLCASSLAISPGMNTEAFFGQGTRLTVV.

V gene TRBV24-1 combines with J gene TRBJ1-2; possible D gene TRBD1, 5 bases. Germline CDR1 and CDR2: KGHDR and SFDVKD. This CDR3 comprises 13 residues. The V end lost 5 bases, the J end lost 2 bases, and 8 bases lay between the germline ends. CDR3 in amino acids: CATSGGVNYGYTF. CDR3 DNA sequence: TGTGCCACCAGTGGAGGGGTAAACTATGGCTACACCTTC.

This chain links TRBV30 with TRBJ1-4; 8 bases match TRBD1. Trimming at V came to 5 bases and at J to 7 bases, leaving 9 bases not matched to a gene. CDR3 length: 14 residues. Germline CDR1 GTSNPN, CDR2 SVGIG (reference sequence). The DNA of the CDR3 is TGTGCCTGGCTATCCGGACAGGGTAGTGAAAAACTGTTTTTT. Encoded protein: CAWLSGQGSEKLFF.

The chain joins TRBV5-1 to TRBJ1-4; tentatively, D is TRBD1 (5 bases). This CDR3 has 14 amino acids. Germline V gives CDR1 SGHRS, CDR2 YFSETQ. V gave up 7 bases and J gave up 5 bases, with 15 bases separating them. CDR3 residues: CASSLRGDNEKLFF. DNA of the CDR3: TGCGCCAGCTCCTTACGCGGGGACAATGAAAAACTGTTTTTT.

This chain connects TRBV7-6 to TRBJ1-5; D perhaps matches TRBD1 (6 bases). The germline V gene encodes CDR1 SGHVS and CDR2 FNYEAQ. The ends were cut back, 4 bases at V and 2 bases at J, with 15 bases in the middle. The CDR3 sequence is 16 residues long. The CDR3 is CASSSSGARGNQPQHF. The CDR3 bases are TGTGCCAGCAGCTCGTCAGGGGCGCGGGGCAATCAGCCCCAGCATTTT.

V gene TRBV5-4 combines with J gene TRBJ2-5, with 8 bases that match TRBD1. CDR3 length equals 14 residues. CDR1 and CDR2 from the germline V gene are SGHNT and YYREEE (reference sequence). Trimming took 4 bases from V and 1 from J; bases not matched to a gene: 3. The CDR3 reads CASSRTGGQETQYF. As DNA, the CDR3 is TGTGCCAGCAGCAGAACAGGGGGCCAAGAGACCCAGTACTTC.

V is TRBV7-9 and J is TRBJ2-1; D is possibly TRBD1 or TRBD2 (5 bases each). Looked up from germline, CDR1 is SEHNR and CDR2 is FQNEAQ (reference sequence). This CDR3 spans 16 amino acids. Trimming pared 4 bases from V and 2 bases from J, leaving 15 bases between. In DNA, the CDR3 is TGTGCCAGCAGCTCAACGACGACGGGACCCTACAATGAGCAGTTCTTC. Translating it yields CASSSTTTGPYNEQFF.

This chain joins TRBV7-8 and TRBJ2-2; TRBD2 might be the D (5 bases). The CDR3 is 16 residues long. V was clipped by 8 bases and J by 3 bases, with 19 bases between them. From germline, CDR1 is SGHVS and CDR2 FQNEAQ. This chain's CDR3 is CASSEEGESDTGELFF. DNA for the CDR3: TGTGCCAGCTCTGAAGAGGGCGAGTCCGACACCGGGGAGCTGTTTTTT.

The genes are TRBV5-1 and TRBJ2-2, with D possibly matching TRBD2 (5 bases). Trimming removed 6 bases from V and 6 bases from J, with 9 bases in between. Germline V gives CDR1 SGHRS, CDR2 YFSETQ. This CDR3 region has 12 residues. The CDR3 here is CASNLGAGELFF. CDR3 nucleotides: TGCGCCAGCAATTTGGGAGCCGGGGAGCTGTTTTTT.

V is TRBV3-1 (or the pseudogene TRBV3-2) and J is TRBJ2-1; perhaps TRBD2 as D (6 bases). The germline gives CDR1 LGHDT, CDR2 YNNKEL (reference sequence). This CDR3 has 16 residues. The V end was cut by 4 bases, the J end by 0 bases, with 13 bases between. The CDR3 bases are TGTGCCAGCAGCCCCCAGGGCGGGGCCTCCTACAATGAGCAGTTCTTC. Translating gives CASSPQGGASYNEQFF.

This clone was detected once. This chain joins TRBV6-5 and TRBJ1-6; perhaps TRBD1 as D (6 bases). Germline values: CDR1 MNHEY, CDR2 SVGAGI. V lost 4 bases and J lost 3, with 13 bases in between. The CDR3 is made up of 16 amino acids. Here the CDR3 DNA reads TGTGCCAGCAGTTGGGGGGGGCGGCTCTATAATTCACCCCTCCACTTT. This codes for CASSWGGRLYNSPLHF.

The chain joins TRBV7-6 to TRBJ1-2, with D possibly being TRBD1 (6 bases). CDR1 and CDR2 from the germline V gene are SGHVS and FNYEAQ. The CDR3 runs 14 residues. The V end was cut by 1 base, the J end by 7 bases, with 13 bases between. The CDR3 region has the DNA TGTGCCAGCAGCTTAGATGGGGGGGCTAGTGGCTACACCTTC. Translated: CASSLDGGASGYTF.

The gene calls are TRBV9 and TRBJ2-2; a weak D match, TRBD1 (6 bases). V dropped 1 base and J dropped 6 bases, with 7 bases sitting between them. CDR3 length equals 13 residues. In germline, CDR1 is SGDLS, CDR2 YYNGEE. CDR3 amino acids: CASSVTGSGELFF. For the CDR3, the DNA is TGTGCCAGCAGCGTAACAGGGTCCGGGGAGCTGTTTTTT.

This chain connects TRBV18 to TRBJ1-5, with D hard to call. Germline assignment: CDR1 KGHSH and CDR2 LQKENI. CDR3 length: 16 residues. V was cut by 5 bases and J by 3 bases, with 17 bases left in between. The DNA for the CDR3 is TGTGCCAGCTCAAACTTCACGGCGGCGATCAATCAGCCCCAGCATTTT. Protein product: CASSNFTAAINQPQHF.

V usage is TRBV5-1 and J usage is TRBJ2-5; maybe TRBD1 (5 bases). CDR1 and CDR2 (germline): SGHRS, YFSETQ. Trimming left V 1 base short and J 3 bases short, with 10 bases between. This CDR3 spans 14 amino acids. The CDR3 spells CASSLWGREETQYF. CDR3 nucleotide sequence: TGCGCCAGCAGCTTGTGGGGCAGGGAAGAGACCCAGTACTTC.

The chain recombines TRBV6-5 with TRBJ1-1; TRBD1 matches at 10 bases. The CDR3 is 13 residues long. J gave up 5 bases and V 4 bases, and 1 base lay outside the gene matches. Germline CDR1 MNHEY, CDR2 SVGAGI. CDR3 in amino acids: CASSWTGGTEAFF. The CDR3 DNA sequence: TGTGCCAGCAGTTGGACAGGGGGGACTGAAGCTTTCTTT.

This sequence joins TRBV2 and TRBJ1-3; D is possibly TRBD1 (6 bases). The germline CDR1 and CDR2 sequences are SNHLY and FYNNEI. The V end lost 6 bases, the J end lost 0 bases, and 15 bases lay between the germline ends. This CDR3 has 16 amino acids. The DNA of the CDR3 is TGTGCCAGCAGCCTGGACAGAGTGAACTCTGGAAACACCATATATTTT. Translated: CASSLDRVNSGNTIYF.

The chain employs TRBV7-2 and TRBJ2-4; the D is unclear. Trimming cost V 1 base and J 8 bases, with 12 bases left between them. The germline V gene encodes CDR1 SGHTA and CDR2 FQGNSA. The CDR3 runs 14 residues. CDR3 in DNA: TGTGCCAGCAGCTTAGACGGCGCCATTTACATTCAGTACTTC. It encodes CASSLDGAIYIQYF.

The chain carries TRBV7-9 and TRBJ2-7; TRBD2 agrees at 14 bases. V was pared by 5 bases and J by 5 bases, with 11 bases of the junction left unmatched. Germline V gives CDR1 SEHNR, CDR2 FQNEAQ (reference sequence). This CDR3 region has 17 residues. The CDR3 spells CASSHGLAGGPVNEQYF. CDR3 in DNA: TGTGCCAGCAGCCATGGACTAGCGGGGGGTCCCGTAAACGAGCAGTACTTC. Full variable domain (remainder filled in from reference TRBV7-9 and TRBJ2-7): DTGVSQNPRHKITKRGQNVTFRCDPISEHNRLYWYRQTLGQGPEFLTYFQNEAQLEKSRLLSDRFSAERPKGSFSTLEIQRTEQGDSAMYLCASSHGLAGGPVNEQYFGPGTRLTVT.

The chain uses TRBV7-9 and TRBJ2-5; 11 bases align to TRBD2. The CDR3 is 15 amino acids. Germline trimming cut 3 bases from V and 5 bases from J; bases unmatched to any gene: 5. Germline CDR1 reads SEHNR; CDR2 reads FQNEAQ (reference sequence). The CDR3 reads CASSFGTSGRETQYF. As DNA, the CDR3 is TGTGCCAGCAGCTTCGGGACTAGCGGTCGGGAGACCCAGTACTTC.

This clone was counted a single time. The rearrangement links TRBV9 to TRBJ2-5; unclear D gene. The ends were cut back, 0 bases at V and 5 bases at J, with 14 bases in the middle. This CDR3 is 15 amino acids long. Germline CDR1 SGDLS, CDR2 YYNGEE. CDR3 loop: CASSVAPSDGETQYF. CDR3 coding DNA: TGTGCCAGCAGCGTAGCCCCTTCCGACGGGGAGACCCAGTACTTC. Complete variable domain (other parts from reference TRBV9 and TRBJ2-5): DSGVTQTPKHLITATGQRVTLRCSPRSGDLSVYWYQQSLDQGLQFLIQYYNGEERAKGNILERFSAQQFPDLHSELNLSSLELGDSALYFCASSVAPSDGETQYFGPGTRLLVL.

The chain is built from TRBV6-5 and TRBJ1-1; D gene ambiguous. V shed 5 bases and J shed 1 base, with 11 bases lying between them. Germline CDR1 MNHEY, CDR2 SVGAGI. The CDR3 spans 14 residues. The CDR3 reads CASSQTDGNTEAFF. CDR3 DNA sequence: TGTGCCAGCAGTCAAACGGACGGGAACACTGAAGCTTTCTTT.

The gene calls are TRBV19 and TRBJ2-7; no reliable D call. V was trimmed by 1 base and J by 1 base, leaving 5 bases between them. In germline, CDR1 is LNHDA, CDR2 SQIVND (reference sequence). The CDR3 sequence is 13 residues long. The CDR3 DNA is TGTGCCAGTAGTATAGGCCCTTCCTACGAGCAGTACTTC. Translated: CASSIGPSYEQYF.

The chain employs TRBV29-1 and TRBJ2-7, with 10 bases that match TRBD1. The CDR3 length is 12 residues. Germline values: CDR1 SQVTM, CDR2 ANQGSEA. The V and J ends lost 5 bases and 6 bases, in that order; junction bases with no gene match: 4. The CDR3 is CSVRQGASEQYF. CDR3 DNA: TGCAGCGTTAGACAGGGGGCCTCCGAGCAGTACTTC.

The chain combines TRBV24-1 with TRBJ2-3, with 10 positions matching TRBD2. Germline CDR1 is KGHDR and CDR2 is SFDVKD. V dropped 4 bases and J dropped 6; count of bases not matched to a gene: 9. CDR3 length: 16 amino acids. The CDR3: CATSEPLAGDSDTQYF. In nucleotides, the CDR3 is TGTGCCACCAGTGAACCCCTAGCGGGAGATTCTGATACGCAGTATTTT.

The chain carries TRBV5-1 and TRBJ1-1; D not resolved. This CDR3 has 12 residues. The V gene lost 4 bases and the J gene lost 4 bases, with 8 bases spanning the gap. Per the germline V gene, CDR1 is SGHRS and CDR2 is YFSETQ. Written as DNA, the CDR3 is TGCGCCAGCAGCCCAGCGGGCACTGAAGCTTTCTTT. Its translation: CASSPAGTEAFF.

The gene calls are TRBV12-3 or TRBV12-4 and TRBJ1-3, with 7 bases aligning to TRBD1. This CDR3 has 12 residues. V lost 6 bases and J lost 8; bases outside the gene matches: 4. The CDR3 region has the DNA TGTGCCAGCAGGCTTACAGGGGACACCATATATTTT. Translation: CASRLTGDTIYF.

The chain combines TRBV7-9 with TRBJ1-5; D is unresolved. The germline V gene encodes CDR1 SEHNR and CDR2 FQNEAQ (reference sequence). The CDR3 is made up of 14 amino acids. Trimming took off 1 base at V and 7 bases at J, with 11 bases between the two ends. The CDR3 sequence: CASSLGEARQPQHF. The DNA for the CDR3 is TGTGCCAGCAGCTTAGGGGAGGCCAGGCAGCCCCAGCATTTT.

The genes are TRBV28 and TRBJ2-2; D is ambiguous. This CDR3 has 12 amino acids. Per the germline V gene, CDR1 is MDHEN and CDR2 is SYDVKM. Trimming left V 7 bases short and J 1 base short, with 4 bases between. CDR3 sequence reads: CASKGNTGELFF. Written as DNA, the CDR3 is TGTGCCAGCAAGGGGAACACCGGGGAGCTGTTTTTT.